The rows below give T cell receptor beta chains drawn from one sample of a study of T cell changes during pregnancy in multiple sclerosis. Clones were read by immunoSEQ multiplex PCR, and TCRdb kept only the in-frame ones, dropping some. Among more than 40,000 clones, roughly 94% were seen once, and the ten largest hold just under 0.6%. The sample in question was CD4+ T cells from peripheral blood mononuclear cells, obtained in the second trimester of pregnancy. These receptors came from a female donor with multiple sclerosis, enrolled in a pregnancy study. The CDR3 runs from the conserved cysteine through the conserved F or W. A D gene is named only where the DNA matches it firmly. Size tells how often a clone was seen (once, few, many) or the class of an expanded clone, and some rows leave it out.

J: TRBJ1-6
V: TRBV9
D: -
size: -
CDR3: CASNPSGLNSPLHF
DNA: TGTGCCAGCAATCCATCAGGGCTTAATTCACCCCTCCACTTT

J: TRBJ1-2
V: TRBV7-3
D: TRBD1
size: -
CDR3: CASSSPGQAPWGYTF
DNA: TGTGCCAGCAGCTCCCCGGGACAGGCTCCGTGGGGCTACACCTTC

J: TRBJ2-3
V: TRBV7-2
D: TRBD2
size: -
CDR3: CASSLVRGGGPHTQYF
DNA: TGTGCCAGCAGCTTAGTCCGAGGCGGGGGGCCCCATACGCAGTATTTT

J: TRBJ2-3
V: TRBV5-1
D: TRBD2
size: -
CDR3: CASSPLISGGTDTQYF
DNA: TGCGCCAGCAGCCCACTAATATCGGGGGGAACAGATACGCAGTATTTT

J: TRBJ1-4
V: TRBV29-1
D: -
size: -
CDR3: CSVDSGAKLFF
DNA: TGCAGCGTTGATTCAGGGGCTAAACTGTTTTTT

J: TRBJ1-6
V: TRBV5-1
D: -
size: -
CDR3: CASSLGQGINDSPLHF
DNA: TGCGCCAGCAGCTTGGGGCAGGGGATTAACGATTCACCCCTCCACTTT

J: TRBJ1-4
V: TRBV11-2
D: -
size: -
CDR3: CASSLVAARGNEKLFF
DNA: TGTGCCAGCAGCTTAGTGGCGGCGCGGGGTAATGAAAAACTGTTTTTT

J: TRBJ2-5
V: TRBV2
D: TRBD2
size: -
CDR3: CAAGTSDEETQYF
DNA: TGTGCCGCCGGGACTAGCGATGAAGAGACCCAGTACTTC

J: TRBJ1-2
V: TRBV4-1
D: -
size: -
CDR3: CASSQVEAATYGYTF
DNA: TGCGCCAGCAGCCAAGTAGAGGCAGCTACCTATGGCTACACCTTC

J: TRBJ1-5
V: TRBV27
D: -
size: -
CDR3: CASSSRLTGKILQPQHF
DNA: TGTGCCAGCAGCTCTAGACTCACAGGGAAAATACTTCAGCCCCAGCATTTT

J: TRBJ1-4
V: TRBV30
D: TRBD1
size: -
CDR3: CAWSRDRANEKLFF
DNA: TGTGCCTGGAGTCGGGACAGGGCTAATGAAAAACTGTTTTTT

J: TRBJ2-7
V: TRBV18
D: TRBD1
size: -
CDR3: CASSPDRGSYEQYF
DNA: TGTGCCAGCTCACCGGACAGGGGGAGTTACGAGCAGTACTTC

J: TRBJ2-3
V: TRBV18
D: -
size: -
CDR3: CASSPLQGGADTQYF
DNA: TGTGCCAGCTCACCACTGCAGGGGGGAGCAGATACGCAGTATTTT

J: TRBJ1-1
V: TRBV6-1
D: -
size: -
CDR3: CASGPQYDTEAFF
DNA: TGTGCCAGCGGGCCCCAGTACGACACTGAAGCTTTCTTT

J: TRBJ1-1
V: TRBV29-1
D: TRBD1
size: once
CDR3: CSGSSRTGNTEAFF
DNA: TGCAGCGGCAGCTCTCGGACAGGGAACACTGAAGCTTTCTTT

J: TRBJ1-1
V: TRBV5-1
D: TRBD1
size: -
CDR3: CASSRTGVATEAFF
DNA: TGCGCCAGCAGCAGGACAGGGGTGGCCACTGAAGCTTTCTTT